The 27 T cell receptor beta chains in this list originate from one sample, sequenced in a study of T cell changes during pregnancy in multiple sclerosis. TCRdb's table, derived via immunoSEQ multiplex PCR, lists solely in-frame clones and lacks some. The table has some 60,000 clones, 92% seen once. Sequencing was performed on peripheral blood, taken in the second trimester of pregnancy. The receptor set was obtained from a female donor in good health, enrolled as a control in a pregnancy study.

This rearrangement joins TRBV11-2 to TRBJ2-1; 11 bases fit TRBD2. The V and J ends lost 4 bases and 4 bases, in that order; junction bases with no gene match: 9. The CDR3 spans 17 residues. Germline V gives CDR1 SGHAT, CDR2 FQNNGV. The CDR3: CASSSSITSGGYNEQFF. The CDR3 DNA reads as TGTGCCAGCAGCTCCTCGATTACTAGCGGGGGTTACAATGAGCAGTTCTTC.

V is TRBV15 and J is TRBJ1-1; D gene unclear. This CDR3 is built from 15 residues. Looked up from germline, CDR1 is LNHNV and CDR2 is YYDKDF (reference sequence). The V end lost 3 bases, the J end lost 5 bases, and 16 bases lay between the germline ends. The CDR3 loop is CATSRPTGLRTEAFF. In DNA, the CDR3 is TGTGCCACCAGCAGGCCTACGGGGTTGAGGACTGAAGCTTTCTTT.

The chain combines TRBV5-6 with TRBJ2-1; no clear D. The CDR3 contains 15 residues. The germline V gene encodes CDR1 SGHDT and CDR2 YYEEEE. V was shortened by 0 bases and J by 5 bases, with 12 bases between the two germline ends. The CDR3 nucleotides read TGTGCCAGCAGCTTGGTTGGCGGCGAGAACAATGAGCAGTTCTTC. Protein sequence: CASSLVGGENNEQFF.

The chain has TRBV5-6 and TRBJ1-2; 8 bases align to TRBD1. From germline, CDR1 is SGHDT and CDR2 YYEEEE. The CDR3 length is 14 residues. V shed 4 bases and J 3 bases; nucleotides not matched to a gene: 5. The CDR3 reads CASSNKGQDYGYTF. The CDR3 coding sequence is TGTGCCAGCAGCAATAAGGGACAGGACTATGGCTACACCTTC.

The V gene is TRBV7-2, the J gene TRBJ2-1, with D unclear. Germline V gene sequence: CDR1 SGHTA, CDR2 FQGNSA. This CDR3 is 15 amino acids long. Trimming removed 4 bases at V and 2 bases at J, with 12 bases between. CDR3 amino acids: CASSSSYAPYNEQFF. The CDR3 nucleotides read TGTGCCAGCAGCTCTTCCTACGCGCCCTACAATGAGCAGTTCTTC.

The V gene is TRBV2, the J gene TRBJ1-1; TRBD1 aligns across 8 bases. The CDR3 length is 15 residues. V shed 2 bases, J shed 2 bases, and the junction held 4 bases outside the gene matches. Germline V gene sequence: CDR1 SNHLY, CDR2 FYNNEI. The DNA for the CDR3 is TGTGCCAGCAGTGAACAGGGGGCGGCAAACACTGAAGCTTTCTTT. Protein sequence: CASSEQGAANTEAFF.

CDR3 nucleotide sequence: TGTGCCATCAGTCCAGGGGATGGGGCCAACGTCCTGACTTTC. It yields the protein CAISPGDGANVLTF. This chain links TRBV10-3 with TRBJ2-6, with D tentatively TRBD1 (6 bases). This CDR3 is 14 amino acids long. Germline-derived CDR1 and CDR2 are ENHRY and SYGVKD. Trimming took off 5 bases at V and 3 bases at J, with 8 bases between the two ends.

This chain connects TRBV28 to TRBJ1-5; TRBD1 is a possible D gene (5 bases). The germline gives CDR1 MDHEN, CDR2 SYDVKM. V lost 3 bases to trimming and J lost 6 bases, with 15 bases between them. The CDR3 is made up of 15 amino acids. The CDR3 region has the DNA TGTGCCAGCAGTTTCGTCCAGGGATTATTTCAGCCCCAGCATTTT. Protein: CASSFVQGLFQPQHF.

This clone was counted once. This chain uses TRBV7-9 with TRBJ2-1, with TRBD1 identical over 10 bases. Germline V CDR1 and CDR2: SEHNR, FQNEAQ (reference sequence). This CDR3 has 18 amino acids. V shed 0 bases, J shed 5 bases, and the junction held 10 bases outside the gene matches. The CDR3 is CASSLAVRDRGLNNEQFF. The CDR3 region has the DNA TGTGCCAGCAGCTTAGCGGTAAGGGACAGGGGCTTAAACAATGAGCAGTTCTTC.

This clone came up a few times. The chain has TRBV5-4 and TRBJ2-2; a possible D gene is TRBD2 (5 bases). Germline V gives CDR1 SGHNT, CDR2 YYREEE (reference sequence). The CDR3 has 14 residues. Trimming pared 4 bases from V and 1 base from J, leaving 8 bases between. The CDR3 sequence: CASSLGGNTGELFF. In DNA, the CDR3 is TGTGCCAGCAGCCTAGGAGGGAACACCGGGGAGCTGTTTTTT.

The chain links TRBV10-1 to TRBJ2-5, with TRBD2 as a possible D gene (5 bases). CDR3 length equals 14 residues. Per the germline V gene, CDR1 is WNHNN and CDR2 is SYGVQD (reference sequence). Trimming cost V 9 bases and J 5 bases, with 19 bases left between them. The CDR3 sequence is CASTAGPKVETQYF. CDR3 DNA: TGCGCCAGTACCGCGGGCCCGAAGGTGGAGACCCAGTACTTC.

The chain combines TRBV5-6 with TRBJ1-1; D gene unclear. Trimming removed 7 bases at V and 4 bases at J, with 14 bases between. The V gene's germline CDR1 is SGHDT and CDR2 YYEEEE. CDR3 length: 13 residues. The CDR3 loop reads CASGGNYGTEAFF. DNA for the CDR3: TGTGCCAGCGGAGGAAATTACGGCACTGAAGCTTTCTTT.

The chain employs TRBV5-1 and TRBJ2-5, with no clear D. Trimming removed 7 bases from V and 4 bases from J, with 14 bases in between. The CDR3 covers 13 residues. The germline gives CDR1 SGHRS, CDR2 YFSETQ. The CDR3 DNA follows: TGCGCCAGCCAAGCCCCGCCTGGAGAGACCCAGTACTTC. It is translated as CASQAPPGETQYF.

This chain links TRBV13 with TRBJ2-7; possibly TRBD1 for D (6 bases). The germline V gene encodes CDR1 PRHDT and CDR2 FYEKMQ (reference sequence). V lost 1 base, J lost 7 bases, and 29 bases lay in between. This CDR3 is 19 amino acids long. CDR3 in amino acids: CASSLEGVQGPSPSGEQYF. The CDR3, as DNA: TGTGCCAGCAGCTTAGAGGGGGTCCAGGGGCCTTCCCCCTCTGGGGAGCAGTACTTC. The variable domain in full, with the rest retrieved from reference TRBV13 and TRBJ2-7, is AAGVIQSPRHLIKEKRETATLKCYPIPRHDTVYWYQQGPGQDPQFLISFYEKMQSDKGSIPDRFSAQQFSDYHSELNMSSLELGDSALYFCASSLEGVQGPSPSGEQYFGPGTRLTVT.

This clone was observed once. The rearrangement uses TRBV19 and TRBJ2-6, with 8 nucleotides matching TRBD1. CDR3 length: 17 residues. Germline V gene sequence: CDR1 LNHDA, CDR2 SQIVND (reference sequence). V gave up 7 bases and J gave up 0 bases; unmatched junction bases: 8. As DNA, the CDR3 is TGTGCCAGTACCCGGACAGGGACTCTCTCTGGGGCCAACGTCCTGACTTTC. Translating it yields CASTRTGTLSGANVLTF.

This chain links TRBV2 with TRBJ2-2; 8 bases align to TRBD1. After removal of 5 bases from V and 0 bases from J, the junction contained 2 bases not matched to a gene. This CDR3 contains 15 residues. Germline CDR1 and CDR2: SNHLY and FYNNEI. The CDR3 DNA sequence: TGTGCCAGCAGTCTGGACAGGGCGAACACCGGGGAGCTGTTTTTT. This codes for CASSLDRANTGELFF.

This clone has just a few counts. The chain carries TRBV2 and TRBJ2-5; 8 bases are a match to TRBD1. Germline V lookup: CDR1 SNHLY, CDR2 FYNNEI. V trimming: 7 bases; J trimming: 2 bases; junction bases outside the gene matches: 0. The CDR3 consists of 12 residues. The CDR3 region has the DNA TGTGCCAGCAACAGGGGGCAAGAGACCCAGTACTTC. Its protein product is CASNRGQETQYF.

The rearrangement joins TRBV7-2 to TRBJ1-1; 10 positions agree with TRBD1. V was pared by 4 bases and J by 4 bases, with 6 bases of the junction left unmatched. Germline lookup yields CDR1 SGHTA and CDR2 FQGNSA. There are 15 residues in the CDR3. CDR3 nucleotide sequence: TGTGCCAGCAGCTCGGTGACAGGGGGCCGCACTGAAGCTTTCTTT. Its translation is CASSSVTGGRTEAFF.

The CDR3 loop is CASSPQAGTGIQTQYF. The CDR3 DNA is TGTGCCAGCAGCCCTCAAGCCGGGACAGGGATTCAGACCCAGTACTTC. The chain combines TRBV9 with TRBJ2-5, with 9 bases aligning to TRBD1. With V trimmed by 4 bases and J by 6 bases, 13 bases remained unmatched. Germline V gives CDR1 SGDLS, CDR2 YYNGEE. This CDR3 spans 16 amino acids.

This chain joins TRBV2 and TRBJ1-5, with D possibly TRBD1 on 6 matching bases. The germline V and J ends were trimmed by 7 bases and 4 bases, with 14 bases remaining between them. Germline V gene data show CDR1 as SNHLY and CDR2 as FYNNEI. The CDR3 length is 14 residues. CDR3 sequence reads: CASKRRGTNQPQHF. CDR3 DNA sequence: TGTGCCAGCAAACGCAGGGGTACTAATCAGCCCCAGCATTTT. Supplemented by reference TRBV2 and TRBJ1-5, the full variable domain reads EPEVTQTPSHQVTQMGQEVILRCVPISNHLYFYWYRQILGQKVEFLVSFYNNEISEKSEIFDDQFSVERPDGSNFTLKIRSTKLEDSAMYFCASKRRGTNQPQHFGDGTRLSIL.

The rearrangement uses TRBV19 and TRBJ2-6; D might be TRBD1 (5 bases). V lost 7 bases and J lost 1, with 17 bases in between. The CDR3 is 17 residues long. Germline lookup yields CDR1 LNHDA and CDR2 SQIVND (reference sequence). The CDR3 nucleotides read TGTGCCAGTACCCTCGTTTGGGGCCGTTCTGGGGCCAACGTCCTGACTTTC. Protein sequence: CASTLVWGRSGANVLTF.

The V and J genes are TRBV2 and TRBJ2-2; 7 bases are a match to TRBD1. The CDR3 has 14 amino acids. The trim removed 8 bases at V and 5 bases at J, leaving 8 bases unmatched. Germline V gene data show CDR1 as SNHLY and CDR2 as FYNNEI. Here the CDR3 reads CASGRQGQTGELFF. CDR3 DNA sequence: TGTGCCAGCGGCCGACAGGGACAAACCGGGGAGCTGTTTTTT. The full variable domain, completed using reference TRBV2 and TRBJ2-2, is EPEVTQTPSHQVTQMGQEVILRCVPISNHLYFYWYRQILGQKVEFLVSFYNNEISEKSEIFDDQFSVERPDGSNFTLKIRSTKLEDSAMYFCASGRQGQTGELFFGEGSRLTVL.

This clone appeared once. J is TRBJ2-7 and V is TRBV7-6, with 9 bases identical to TRBD1. Germline V gene lookup returns CDR1 SGHVS and CDR2 FNYEAQ. The V and J ends lost 5 bases and 2 bases, in that order; junction bases with no gene match: 7. The CDR3 length is 15 residues. DNA of the CDR3: TGTGCCAGCAGCCCCTGGACAGGGGAAGCCTACGAGCAGTACTTC. Its translation: CASSPWTGEAYEQYF. Complete variable domain (other parts from reference TRBV7-6 and TRBJ2-7): GAGVSQSPRYKVTKRGQDVALRCDPISGHVSLYWYRQALGQGPEFLTYFNYEAQQDKSGLPNDRFSAERPEGSISTLTIQRTEQRDSAMYRCASSPWTGEAYEQYFGPGTRLTVT.

The chain employs TRBV7-9 and TRBJ2-6; no clear D. Germline V lookup: CDR1 SEHNR, CDR2 FQNEAQ (reference sequence). The CDR3 sequence is 16 residues long. V was trimmed by 4 bases and J by 2 bases, leaving 12 bases between them. The CDR3, as DNA: TGTGCCAGCAGCTGGCCGGCGGCGGCTGGGGCCAACGTCCTGACTTTC. Its protein product is CASSWPAAAGANVLTF.

V is TRBV15 and J is TRBJ2-6; perhaps TRBD2 as D (6 bases). The CDR3 extends over 16 amino acids. Trimming removed 0 bases at V and 2 bases at J, with 8 bases between. The V gene's germline CDR1 is LNHNV and CDR2 YYDKDF (reference sequence). CDR3 bases: TGTGCCACCAGCAGAGATGGGGGGACTGGGGCCAACGTCCTGACTTTC. This translates into CATSRDGGTGANVLTF.

The chain carries TRBV7-2 and TRBJ2-1; 8 positions match TRBD2. The CDR3 sequence is 17 residues long. Unmatched junction bases numbered 11, after V lost 5 bases and J lost 2 bases. Germline assignment: CDR1 SGHTA and CDR2 FQGNSA. The DNA for the CDR3 is TGTGCCAGCAGCCCGACCGTTACTAGCGGTCCCTACAATGAGCAGTTCTTC. Residues: CASSPTVTSGPYNEQFF.

This sequence joins TRBV10-1 and TRBJ2-3, with TRBD1 matching over 7 bases. With 2 bases clipped from V and 3 bases from J, the junction kept 20 bases outside the gene matches. The CDR3 consists of 20 residues. Per germline, CDR1 WNHNN and CDR2 SYGVQD (reference sequence). CDR3 nucleotide sequence: TGCGCCAGCAGTGAGCCCTCAAATTTTCTCAGGGGGTGTGATACAGATACGCAGTATTTT. It encodes CASSEPSNFLRGCDTDTQYF.